What follows are 22 T cell receptor beta chains derived from one specimen sequenced in a study of cytomegalovirus exposure and HLA in healthy donors (dated by TCRdb to 2016 to 2017). Library preparation employed the immunoSEQ multiplex PCR assay. For the multiplex PCR, a mixture combining 60 forward primers for TCR Vbeta segments and 13 reverse primers for TCR Jbeta segments was used. In its TCRdb copy, this immuneACCESS table keeps in-frame sequences only and misses some clones. Where compared with another copy, unresolved V genes explain less than half of these, and the others have no known cause. The sample profile shows roughly 200,000 clones; 65% to 85% of them were found once. The ten largest account for around 2.6% of the sample. The sequencing input was PBMCs. The receptors come from a female donor in good health and CMV-seronegative.

Ten or more counts support this clone. The chain employs TRBV6-5 and TRBJ1-2, with TRBD1 as a possible D gene (5 bases). Germline CDR1 and CDR2: MNHEY and SVGAGI. CDR3 size: 14 residues. V shed 4 bases and J shed 8 bases, with 17 bases lying between them. CDR3 bases: TGTGCCAGCAGTTCCCCAGGGTTATTTTGGGGCTACACCTTC. It encodes CASSSPGLFWGYTF.

This clone has only a few counts. The chain combines TRBV7-9 with TRBJ1-2, with 9 bases fitting TRBD1. The germline CDR1 and CDR2 sequences are SEHNR and FQNEAQ (reference sequence). V was clipped by 1 base and J by 2 bases; unmatched bases: 5. The CDR3 spans 16 residues. Here the CDR3 reads CASSLGGTGKNYGYTF. The CDR3 region has the DNA TGTGCCAGCAGCTTAGGAGGGACAGGGAAGAACTATGGCTACACCTTC.

This sequence joins TRBV7-6 and TRBJ2-5; weak D call: TRBD2 (7 bases). This CDR3 is 13 amino acids long. Trimming pared 5 bases from V and 7 bases from J, leaving 14 bases between. The V gene's germline CDR1 is SGHVS and CDR2 FNYEAQ. As DNA, the CDR3 is TGTGCCAGCAGCCTGGCTAGGGGGGGGACCCAGTACTTC. It encodes CASSLARGGTQYF.

The CDR3 bases are TGTGCCAGCAGCCAAGGCGGTAGCGGGGGGGCCTTCGCGGGCACAGATACGCAGTATTTT. Translating gives CASSQGGSGGAFAGTDTQYF. This chain joins TRBV4-2 and TRBJ2-3; TRBD2 agrees at 11 bases. This CDR3 has 20 residues. The V gene end was trimmed by 1 base and the J gene end by 1 base; junction bases not matched to a gene: 13. From germline, CDR1 is LGHNA and CDR2 YNFKEQ.

This sequence joins TRBV6-5 and TRBJ1-3, with D possibly being TRBD1 (6 bases). The V gene's germline CDR1 is MNHEY and CDR2 SVGAGI. The V end lost 3 bases, the J end lost 4 bases, and 16 bases lay between the germline ends. The CDR3 spans 16 residues. The CDR3, as DNA: TGTGCCAGCAGTTATCGCGGGGGGCGAGGGGGAAACACCATATATTTT. This codes for CASSYRGGRGGNTIYF.

This clone was counted only a few times. CDR3 region: CASKAGGTGELFF. CDR3 bases: TGTGCCAGTAAGGCCGGGGGCACCGGGGAGCTGTTTTTT. The J gene is TRBJ2-2, the V gene TRBV19; a possible D gene is TRBD2 (6 bases). The CDR3 has 13 residues. Germline loops: CDR1 LNHDA, CDR2 SQIVND (reference sequence). V gave up 7 bases and J gave up 4 bases, with 10 bases separating them.

V is TRBV10-2 and J is TRBJ2-7; D perhaps matches TRBD1 (6 bases). The CDR3 spans 13 residues. From germline, CDR1 is WSHSY and CDR2 SAAADI. The V and J ends lost 5 bases and 5 bases respectively, with 13 bases between them. For the CDR3, the DNA is TGCGCCAGCAGTCCCGGGACACCACACGAGCAGTACTTC. Its translation is CASSPGTPHEQYF.

The chain is built from TRBV30 and TRBJ1-2; TRBD1 matches at 11 bases. The germline V gene has CDR1 GTSNPN and CDR2 SVGIG (reference sequence). Trimming cost V 0 bases and J 6 bases; bases outside gene matches: 6. The CDR3 length is 15 residues. As DNA, the CDR3 is TGTGCCTGGAGTGTCCCTGGACAGGGGGCGGATGGCTACACCTTC. It yields the protein CAWSVPGQGADGYTF.

This chain uses TRBV9 with TRBJ2-7, with 7 bases fitting TRBD2. The CDR3 is made up of 15 amino acids. The V gene end was trimmed by 3 bases and the J gene end by 2 bases; junction bases not matched to a gene: 8. The germline V gene encodes CDR1 SGDLS and CDR2 YYNGEE. CDR3 coding DNA: TGTGCCAGCAGCGGCGAGCGGGACCTGGCCTACGAGCAGTACTTC. This gives the protein CASSGERDLAYEQYF.

The J gene is TRBJ2-7, the V gene TRBV18; 9 nucleotides line up with TRBD2. Losses at the gene ends were 0 bases for V and 6 bases for J; bases not matched to a gene: 3. Germline-derived CDR1 and CDR2 are KGHSH and LQKENI. The CDR3 is 14 amino acids. The CDR3, as DNA: TGTGCCAGCTCACCACCAGGTAGCGGGGGCGAGCAGTACTTC. This translates into CASSPPGSGGEQYF.

The chain has TRBV30 and TRBJ2-3; no definite D call. The length of the CDR3 is 13 residues. CDR1 GTSNPN and CDR2 SVGIG come from the germline V gene (reference sequence). V was pared by 3 bases and J by 1 base, with 8 bases between. The CDR3 region has the DNA TGTGCCTGGAGGGAGAGAGGCACAGATACGCAGTATTTT. Protein product: CAWRERGTDTQYF. The full variable domain, completed using reference TRBV30 and TRBJ2-3, is SQTIHQWPATLVQPVGSPLSLECTVEGTSNPNLYWYRQAAGRGLQLLFYSVGIGQISSEVPQNLSASRPQDRQFILSSKKLLLSDSGFYLCAWRERGTDTQYFGPGTRLTVL.

V gene TRBV6-6 combines with J gene TRBJ1-4; weak D call: TRBD1 (6 bases). CDR3 length: 16 amino acids. V gave up 2 bases and J gave up 5 bases, with 15 bases separating them. In germline, CDR1 is MNHNY, CDR2 SVGAGI (reference sequence). The CDR3 DNA sequence: TGTGCCAGCAGTTACCCGGGGGGACAAGACAATGAAAAACTGTTTTTT. Translated: CASSYPGGQDNEKLFF.

This clone was counted only a few times. V gene TRBV7-2 combines with J gene TRBJ2-3, with 9 bases lining up with TRBD2. CDR3 length: 16 residues. The V and J ends lost 5 bases and 0 bases, in that order; junction bases with no gene match: 6. Germline CDR1 reads SGHTA; CDR2 reads FQGNSA. The CDR3 bases are TGTGCCAGCAGCGACGGACTAGCGTCGAGCACAGATACGCAGTATTTT. Its protein product is CASSDGLASSTDTQYF.

In DNA, the CDR3 is TGTGCCAGCAGTTTACTGGGCAGTACCTACGAGCAGTACTTC. Amino acids: CASSLLGSTYEQYF. The chain joins TRBV27 to TRBJ2-5; D ambiguous. The last part of the DNA fits TRBJ2-7 better; the J call may be wrong. This CDR3 comprises 14 residues. Germline loops: CDR1 MNHEY, CDR2 SMNVEV (reference sequence).

The V and J genes are TRBV30 and TRBJ1-1; 12 bases align to TRBD1. V shed 2 bases, J shed 4 bases, and the junction held 17 bases outside the gene matches. CDR1 and CDR2 from the germline V gene are GTSNPN and SVGIG (reference sequence). CDR3 length: 19 residues. The CDR3 sequence is CAWSILSRDRGLGVTEAFF. The CDR3 DNA follows: TGTGCCTGGAGTATTTTGAGCCGGGACAGGGGGCTAGGGGTCACTGAAGCTTTCTTT.

V gene TRBV11-2 combines with J gene TRBJ2-7, with a tentative D call TRBD2 (6 bases). CDR3 length: 13 amino acids. Germline V gene data show CDR1 as SGHAT and CDR2 as FQNNGV. V lost 10 bases, J lost 0 bases, and 13 bases lay in between. The CDR3 DNA reads as TGTGCCACTCGGGACTTAAGCTCCTACGAGCAGTACTTC. Encoded protein: CATRDLSSYEQYF. Looking up the rest from reference TRBV11-2 and TRBJ2-7 gives the full variable domain: EAGVAQSPRYKIIEKRQSVAFWCNPISGHATLYWYQQILGQGPKLLIQFQNNGVVDDSQLPKDRFSAERLKGVDSTLKIQPAKLEDSAVYLCATRDLSSYEQYFGPGTRLTVT.

The chain employs TRBV2 and TRBJ2-3; TRBD1 matches 8 bases. The germline gives CDR1 SNHLY, CDR2 FYNNEI. CDR3 length: 15 amino acids. J gave up 5 bases and V 1 base, and 5 bases lay outside the gene matches. Here the CDR3 DNA reads TGTGCCAGCAGTGAAGGACAGGGGTTCAGAGATACGCAGTATTTT. Translated: CASSEGQGFRDTQYF.

The chain links TRBV6-5 to TRBJ2-1; D is perhaps TRBD1 (5 bases). The V gene lost 2 bases and the J gene lost 5 bases, with 13 bases spanning the gap. The germline gives CDR1 MNHEY, CDR2 SVGAGI. The CDR3 is 15 amino acids. CDR3 loop: CASSYGAGLNNEQFF. The CDR3 DNA follows: TGTGCCAGCAGTTACGGGGCAGGGCTCAACAATGAGCAGTTCTTC.

The V call is TRBV19, the J call TRBJ1-2; D is possibly TRBD1 (5 bases). V gave up 3 bases and J gave up 4 bases, with 21 bases separating them. This CDR3 comprises 17 residues. The germline V gene encodes CDR1 LNHDA and CDR2 SQIVND (reference sequence). The CDR3 region is CASSILAQDGIGYGYTF. DNA for the CDR3: TGTGCCAGTAGTATTTTGGCACAGGATGGGATCGGCTATGGCTACACCTTC.

This chain joins TRBV7-2 and TRBJ2-7, with 7 bases fitting TRBD1. The V gene's germline CDR1 is SGHTA and CDR2 FQGNSA. V lost 3 bases and J lost 3; bases outside the gene matches: 8. This CDR3 is built from 15 residues. The CDR3 spells CASSFNRDSHYEQYF. The CDR3 region has the DNA TGTGCCAGCAGCTTTAACCGGGACAGCCACTACGAGCAGTACTTC.

The rearrangement joins TRBV5-4 to TRBJ1-1; 8 bases map to TRBD1. Trimming removed 2 bases from V and 9 bases from J; junction bases left unmatched: 6. The CDR3 sequence is 13 residues long. Germline CDR1 and CDR2: SGHNT and YYREEE (reference sequence). CDR3 in DNA: TGTGCCAGCAGCTTTACAGGGGGTGGCAAAGCTTTCTTT. Amino acid sequence: CASSFTGGGKAFF.

The genes are TRBV6-5 and TRBJ2-3, with 10 positions matching TRBD2. The CDR3 is made up of 15 amino acids. Germline loops: CDR1 MNHEY, CDR2 SVGAGI. The V and J ends lost 8 bases and 5 bases, in that order; junction bases with no gene match: 10. The CDR3 nucleotides read TGTGCCAGCGGCATTAGCGGGGGGTCGGTAGATACGCAGTATTTT. This encodes CASGISGGSVDTQYF.